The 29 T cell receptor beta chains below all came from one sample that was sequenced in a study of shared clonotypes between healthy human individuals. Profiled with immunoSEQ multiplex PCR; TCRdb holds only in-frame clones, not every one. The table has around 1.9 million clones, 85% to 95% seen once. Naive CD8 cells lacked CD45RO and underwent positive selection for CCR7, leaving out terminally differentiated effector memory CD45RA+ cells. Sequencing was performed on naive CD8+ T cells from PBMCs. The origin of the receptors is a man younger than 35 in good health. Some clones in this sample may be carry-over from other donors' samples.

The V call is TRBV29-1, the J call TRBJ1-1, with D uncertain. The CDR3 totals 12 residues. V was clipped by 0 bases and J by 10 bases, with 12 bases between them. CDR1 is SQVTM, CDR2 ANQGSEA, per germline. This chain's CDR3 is CSVEEREARAFF. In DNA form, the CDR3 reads TGCAGCGTTGAAGAGAGGGAGGCAAGAGCTTTCTTT.

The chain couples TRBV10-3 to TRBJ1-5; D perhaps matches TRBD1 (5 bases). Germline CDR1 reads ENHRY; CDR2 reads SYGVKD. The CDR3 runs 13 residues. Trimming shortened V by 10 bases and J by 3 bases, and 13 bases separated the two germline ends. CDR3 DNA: TGTGCCACCGCCCAGGGATTCAATCAGCCCCAGCATTTT. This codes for CATAQGFNQPQHF.

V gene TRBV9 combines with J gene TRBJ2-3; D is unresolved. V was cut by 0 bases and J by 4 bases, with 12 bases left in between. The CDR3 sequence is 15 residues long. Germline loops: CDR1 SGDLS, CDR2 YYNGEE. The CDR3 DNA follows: TGTGCCAGCAGCGTAGTGGGTAGTGGTCCAGATACGCAGTATTTT. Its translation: CASSVVGSGPDTQYF.

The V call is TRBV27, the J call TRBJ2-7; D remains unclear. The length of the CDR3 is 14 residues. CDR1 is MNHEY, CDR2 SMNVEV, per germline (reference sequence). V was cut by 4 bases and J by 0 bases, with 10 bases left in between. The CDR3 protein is CASSSRMSSYEQYF. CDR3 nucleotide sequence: TGTGCCAGCAGTTCACGGATGAGCTCCTACGAGCAGTACTTC.

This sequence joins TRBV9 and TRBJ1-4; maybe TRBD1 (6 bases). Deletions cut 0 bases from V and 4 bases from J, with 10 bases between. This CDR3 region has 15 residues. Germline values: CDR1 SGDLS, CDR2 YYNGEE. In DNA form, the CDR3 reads TGTGCCAGCAGCGTAGAAGGACAGCTTAATGAAAAACTGTTTTTT. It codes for CASSVEGQLNEKLFF.

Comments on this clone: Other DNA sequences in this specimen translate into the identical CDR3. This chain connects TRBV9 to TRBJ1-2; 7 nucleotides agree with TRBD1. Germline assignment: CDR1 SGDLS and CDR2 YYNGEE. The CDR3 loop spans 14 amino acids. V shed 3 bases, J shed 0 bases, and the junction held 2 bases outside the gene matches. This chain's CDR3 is CASSGGQTNYGYTF. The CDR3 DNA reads TGTGCCAGCAGCGGGGGACAGACTAACTATGGCTACACCTTC.

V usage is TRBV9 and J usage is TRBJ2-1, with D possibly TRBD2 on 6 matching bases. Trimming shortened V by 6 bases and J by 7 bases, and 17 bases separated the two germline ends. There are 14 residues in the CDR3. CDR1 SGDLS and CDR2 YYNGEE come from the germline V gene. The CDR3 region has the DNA TGTGCCAGCACCCGTGGCGGGAACGTTAATGAGCAGTTCTTC. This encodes CASTRGGNVNEQFF.

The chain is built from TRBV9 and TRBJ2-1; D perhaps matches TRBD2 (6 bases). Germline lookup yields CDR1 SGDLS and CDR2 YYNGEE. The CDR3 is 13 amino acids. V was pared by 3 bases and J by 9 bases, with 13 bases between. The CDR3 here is CASSAGMGGEQFF. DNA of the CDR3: TGTGCCAGCAGCGCAGGCATGGGGGGTGAGCAGTTCTTC. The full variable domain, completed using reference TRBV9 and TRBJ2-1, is DSGVTQTPKHLITATGQRVTLRCSPRSGDLSVYWYQQSLDQGLQFLIQYYNGEERAKGNILERFSAQQFPDLHSELNLSSLELGDSALYFCASSAGMGGEQFFGPGTRLTVL.

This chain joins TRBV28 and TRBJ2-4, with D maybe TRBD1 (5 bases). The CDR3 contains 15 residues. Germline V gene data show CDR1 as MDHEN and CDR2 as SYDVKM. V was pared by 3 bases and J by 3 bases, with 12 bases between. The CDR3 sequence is CASSFPQGGKNIQYF. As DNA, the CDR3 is TGTGCCAGCAGTTTCCCGCAGGGTGGCAAAAACATTCAGTACTTC.

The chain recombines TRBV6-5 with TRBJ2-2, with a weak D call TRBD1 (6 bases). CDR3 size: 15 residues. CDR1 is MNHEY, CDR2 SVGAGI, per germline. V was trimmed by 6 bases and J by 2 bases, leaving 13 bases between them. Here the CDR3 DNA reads TGTGCCAGCAGCTACGACAGGTCCAACACCGGGGAGCTGTTTTTT. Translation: CASSYDRSNTGELFF.

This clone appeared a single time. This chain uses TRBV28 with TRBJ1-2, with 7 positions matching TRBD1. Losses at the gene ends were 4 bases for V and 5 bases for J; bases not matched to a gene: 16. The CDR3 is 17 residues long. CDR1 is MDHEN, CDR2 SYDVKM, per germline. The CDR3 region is CASSSPLAIDRDYGYTF. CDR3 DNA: TGTGCCAGCAGTTCCCCCCTAGCTATTGACAGGGATTATGGCTACACCTTC.

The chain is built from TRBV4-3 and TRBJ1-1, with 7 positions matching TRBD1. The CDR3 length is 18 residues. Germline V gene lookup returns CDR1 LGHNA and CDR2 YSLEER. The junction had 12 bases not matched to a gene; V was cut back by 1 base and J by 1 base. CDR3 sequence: CASSQGVLRGLGNTEAFF. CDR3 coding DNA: TGCGCCAGCAGCCAAGGCGTCCTTAGGGGGCTCGGGAACACTGAAGCTTTCTTT.

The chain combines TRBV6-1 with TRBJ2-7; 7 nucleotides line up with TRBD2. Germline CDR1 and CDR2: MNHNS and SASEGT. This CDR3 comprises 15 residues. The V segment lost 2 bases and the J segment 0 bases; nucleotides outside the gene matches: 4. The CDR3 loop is CASSEISGISYEQYF. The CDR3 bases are TGTGCCAGCAGTGAAATAAGCGGGATCTCCTACGAGCAGTACTTC.

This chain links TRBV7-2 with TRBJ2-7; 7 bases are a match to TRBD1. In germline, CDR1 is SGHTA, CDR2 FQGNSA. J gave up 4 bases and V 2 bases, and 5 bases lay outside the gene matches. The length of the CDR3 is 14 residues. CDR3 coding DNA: TGTGCCAGCAGCTTAAGTGGACAGGAGTACGAGCAGTACTTC. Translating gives CASSLSGQEYEQYF.

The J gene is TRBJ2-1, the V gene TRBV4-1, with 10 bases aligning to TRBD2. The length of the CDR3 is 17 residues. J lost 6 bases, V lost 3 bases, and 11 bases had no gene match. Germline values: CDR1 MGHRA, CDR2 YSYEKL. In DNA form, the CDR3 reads TGCGCCAGCAGCCAGTACCTAGCGGGAGAGGGTATCAATGAGCAGTTCTTC. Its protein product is CASSQYLAGEGINEQFF.

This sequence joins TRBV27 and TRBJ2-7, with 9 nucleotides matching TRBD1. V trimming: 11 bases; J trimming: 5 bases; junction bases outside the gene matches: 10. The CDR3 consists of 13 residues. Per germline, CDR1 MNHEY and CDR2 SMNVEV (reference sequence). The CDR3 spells CAATTGTGNEQYF. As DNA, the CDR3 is TGTGCCGCCACCACCGGGACAGGGAACGAGCAGTACTTC.

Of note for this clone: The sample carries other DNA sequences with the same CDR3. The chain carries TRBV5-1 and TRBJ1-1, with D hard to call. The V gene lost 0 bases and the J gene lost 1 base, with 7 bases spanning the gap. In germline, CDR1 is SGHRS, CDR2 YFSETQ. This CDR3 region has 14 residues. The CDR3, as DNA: TGCGCCAGCAGCTTGGGGTGGGGGAACACTGAAGCTTTCTTT. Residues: CASSLGWGNTEAFF. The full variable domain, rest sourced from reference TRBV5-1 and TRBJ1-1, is KAGVTQTPRYLIKTRGQQVTLSCSPISGHRSVSWYQQTPGQGLQFLFEYFSETQRNKGNFPGRFSGRQFSNSRSEMNVSTLELGDSALYLCASSLGWGNTEAFFGQGTRLTVV.

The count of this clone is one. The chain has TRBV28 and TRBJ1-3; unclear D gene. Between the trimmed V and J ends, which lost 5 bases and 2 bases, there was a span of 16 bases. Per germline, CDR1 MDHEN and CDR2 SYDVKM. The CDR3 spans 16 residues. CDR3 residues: CASSPGWAGAGNTIYF. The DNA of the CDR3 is TGTGCCAGCAGTCCCGGGTGGGCAGGTGCTGGAAACACCATATATTTT.

For the CDR3, the DNA is TGTGCCAGCAGCTTAGGGGTATGGGACCTTGCTGGCTACACCTTC. This gives the protein CASSLGVWDLAGYTF. The rearrangement joins TRBV7-6 to TRBJ1-2, with D maybe TRBD1 (5 bases). V was clipped by 1 base and J by 7 bases, with 16 bases between them. Germline CDR1 is SGHVS and CDR2 is FNYEAQ. CDR3 length: 15 amino acids.

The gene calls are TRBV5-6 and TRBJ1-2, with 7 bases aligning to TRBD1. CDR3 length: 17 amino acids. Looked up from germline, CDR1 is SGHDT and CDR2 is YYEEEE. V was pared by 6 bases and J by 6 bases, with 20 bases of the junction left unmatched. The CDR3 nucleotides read TGTGCCAGCATACGAGACAGGGAGCTAGGACTTCGGAATGGCTACACCTTC. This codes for CASIRDRELGLRNGYTF.

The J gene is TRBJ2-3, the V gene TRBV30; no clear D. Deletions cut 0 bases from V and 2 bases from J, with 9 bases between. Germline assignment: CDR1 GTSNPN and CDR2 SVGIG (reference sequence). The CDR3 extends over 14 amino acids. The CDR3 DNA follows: TGTGCCTGGAGTGTAACCGCGAACACAGATACGCAGTATTTT. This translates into CAWSVTANTDTQYF.

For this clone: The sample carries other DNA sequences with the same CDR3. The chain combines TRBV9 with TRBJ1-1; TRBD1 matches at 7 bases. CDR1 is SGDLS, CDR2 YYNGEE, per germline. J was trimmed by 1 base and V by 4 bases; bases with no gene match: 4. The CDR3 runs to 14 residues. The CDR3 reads CASSPRTGNTEAFF. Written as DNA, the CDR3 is TGTGCCAGCAGCCCTCGGACAGGGAACACTGAAGCTTTCTTT.

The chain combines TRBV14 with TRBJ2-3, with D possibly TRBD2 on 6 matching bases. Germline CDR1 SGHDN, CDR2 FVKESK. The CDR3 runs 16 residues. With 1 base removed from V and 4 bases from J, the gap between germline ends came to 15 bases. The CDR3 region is CASSQVAGWAPDTQYF. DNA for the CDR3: TGTGCCAGCAGCCAAGTGGCGGGATGGGCCCCAGATACGCAGTATTTT.

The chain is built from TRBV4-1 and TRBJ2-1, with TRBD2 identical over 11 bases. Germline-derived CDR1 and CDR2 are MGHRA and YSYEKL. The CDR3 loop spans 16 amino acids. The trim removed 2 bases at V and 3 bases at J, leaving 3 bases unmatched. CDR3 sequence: CASSQMGLADYNEQFF. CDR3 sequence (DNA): TGCGCCAGCAGCCAAATGGGACTAGCGGACTACAATGAGCAGTTCTTC.

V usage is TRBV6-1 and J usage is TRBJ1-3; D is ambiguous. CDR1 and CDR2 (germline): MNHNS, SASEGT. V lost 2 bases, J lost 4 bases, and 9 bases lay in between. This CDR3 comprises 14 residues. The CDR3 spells CASSESFRGNTIYF. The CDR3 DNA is TGTGCCAGCAGTGAATCCTTTCGAGGAAACACCATATATTTT.

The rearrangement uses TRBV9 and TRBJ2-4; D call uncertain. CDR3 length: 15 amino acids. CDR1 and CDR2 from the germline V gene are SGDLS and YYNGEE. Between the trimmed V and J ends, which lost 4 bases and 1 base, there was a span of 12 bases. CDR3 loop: CASSSLGDAKNIQYF. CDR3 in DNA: TGTGCCAGCAGCTCACTTGGCGACGCCAAAAACATTCAGTACTTC.

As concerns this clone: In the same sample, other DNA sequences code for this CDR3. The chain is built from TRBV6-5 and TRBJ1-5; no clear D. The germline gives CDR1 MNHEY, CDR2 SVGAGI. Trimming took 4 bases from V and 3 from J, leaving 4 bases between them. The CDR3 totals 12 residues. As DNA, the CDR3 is TGTGCCAGCAGTTTCCCCAATCAGCCCCAGCATTTT. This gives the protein CASSFPNQPQHF.

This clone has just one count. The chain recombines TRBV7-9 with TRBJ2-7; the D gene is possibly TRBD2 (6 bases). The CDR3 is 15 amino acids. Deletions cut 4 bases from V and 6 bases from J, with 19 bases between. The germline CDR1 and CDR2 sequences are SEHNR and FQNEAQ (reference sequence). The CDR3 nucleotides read TGTGCCAGCAGCTGGGCTCAACTGGGGGACTTCGAGCAGTACTTC. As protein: CASSWAQLGDFEQYF.

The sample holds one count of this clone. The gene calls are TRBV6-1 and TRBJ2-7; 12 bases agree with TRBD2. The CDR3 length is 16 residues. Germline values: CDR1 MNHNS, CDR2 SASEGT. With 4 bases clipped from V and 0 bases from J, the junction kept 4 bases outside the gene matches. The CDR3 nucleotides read TGTGCCAGCAGTGCCGGACTAGCGGGATACTCCTACGAGCAGTACTTC. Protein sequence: CASSAGLAGYSYEQYF.